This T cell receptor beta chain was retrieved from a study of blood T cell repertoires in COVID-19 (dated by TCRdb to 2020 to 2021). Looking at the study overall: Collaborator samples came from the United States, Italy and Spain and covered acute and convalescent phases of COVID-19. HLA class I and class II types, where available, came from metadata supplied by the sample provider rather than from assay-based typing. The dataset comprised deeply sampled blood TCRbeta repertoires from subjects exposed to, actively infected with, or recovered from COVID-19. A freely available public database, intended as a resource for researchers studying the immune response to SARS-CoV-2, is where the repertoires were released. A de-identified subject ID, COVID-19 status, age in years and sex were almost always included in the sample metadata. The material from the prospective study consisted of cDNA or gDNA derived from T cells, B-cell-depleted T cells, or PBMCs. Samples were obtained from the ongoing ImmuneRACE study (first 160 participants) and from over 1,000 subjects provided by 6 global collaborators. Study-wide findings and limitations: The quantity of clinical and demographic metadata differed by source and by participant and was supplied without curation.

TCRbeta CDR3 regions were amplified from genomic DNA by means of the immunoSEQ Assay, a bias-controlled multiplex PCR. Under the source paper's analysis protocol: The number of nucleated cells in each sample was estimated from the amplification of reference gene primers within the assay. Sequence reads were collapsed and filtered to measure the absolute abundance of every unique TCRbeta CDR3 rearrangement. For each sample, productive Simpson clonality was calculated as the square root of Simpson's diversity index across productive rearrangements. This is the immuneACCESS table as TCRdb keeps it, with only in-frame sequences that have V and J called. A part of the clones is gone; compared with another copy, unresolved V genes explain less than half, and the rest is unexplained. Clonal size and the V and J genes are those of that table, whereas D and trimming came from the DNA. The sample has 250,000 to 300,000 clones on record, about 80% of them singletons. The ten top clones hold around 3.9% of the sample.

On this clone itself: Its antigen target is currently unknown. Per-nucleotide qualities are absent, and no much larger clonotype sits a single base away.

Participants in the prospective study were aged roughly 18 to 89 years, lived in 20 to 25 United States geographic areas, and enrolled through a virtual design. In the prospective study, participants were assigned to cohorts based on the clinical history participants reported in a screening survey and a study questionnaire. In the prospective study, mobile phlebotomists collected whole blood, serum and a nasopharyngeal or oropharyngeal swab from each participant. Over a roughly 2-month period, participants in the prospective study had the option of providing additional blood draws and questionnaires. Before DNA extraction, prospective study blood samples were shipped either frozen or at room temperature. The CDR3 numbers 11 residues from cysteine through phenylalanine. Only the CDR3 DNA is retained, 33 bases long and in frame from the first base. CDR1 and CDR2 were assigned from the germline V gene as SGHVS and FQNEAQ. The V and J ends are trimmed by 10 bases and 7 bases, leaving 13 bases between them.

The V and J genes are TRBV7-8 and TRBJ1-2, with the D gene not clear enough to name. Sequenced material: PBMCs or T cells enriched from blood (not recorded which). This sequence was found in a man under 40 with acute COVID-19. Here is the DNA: TGTGCCATCTCAACGAGCGTTGGCTACACCTTC. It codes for CAISTSVGYTF.